The rows below give T cell receptor beta chains drawn from one sample of a study of blood T cells in healthy people across ages. MiXCR was run by TCRdb on the 5' RACE reads, yielding one entry per CDR3 protein. In the table there are 600,000 to 1,000,000 distinct CDR3 sequences, 55% to 70% of which are singletons. Sequencing was performed on blood. The receptors stem from a young man in good health. CDR3s leave out the opening cysteine and the closing phenylalanine or tryptophan.

v_call	j_call	cdr3_aa
TRBV4-2	TRBJ1-2	ASSQEAGVGYGYT
TRBV4-1	TRBJ1-5	ASSYGAQQEQPQH
TRBV12-3/TRBV12-4	TRBJ1-5	ASSVFEGQPQH
TRBV6-2/TRBV6-3	TRBJ2-7	ASRVLTSGTYEQY
TRBV11-1	TRBJ2-3	ASSRAGTSGSTSTDTQY
TRBV27	TRBJ2-7	ASSIAGHNYEQY
TRBV3-1	TRBJ2-5	ASSQGTTSETQY
TRBV14	TRBJ2-6	ATAISGANVLT
TRBV27	TRBJ1-1	ASSLRDSGSEAF
TRBV2	TRBJ2-2	ASSELRGQAGELF
TRBV29-1	TRBJ2-7	SGVADTYEQY
TRBV29-1	TRBJ1-2	SVVRGGGNYGYT
TRBV7-6	TRBJ1-2	ASSPGAVSGYT
TRBV28	TRBJ2-7	ASSYSSGGPREEQY
TRBV10-3	TRBJ1-1	AISETPARGRRDTEAF
TRBV29-1	TRBJ2-6	SVPQGSGAIVQT
TRBV7-6	TRBJ2-3	ASSLPVDTQY
TRBV10-3	TRBJ1-1	AISEPQRSSGAF
TRBV27	TRBJ2-3	ASREGGGLADTQY
TRBV11-2	TRBJ2-7	ASSSQTYEQY
TRBV20-1	.	SASEFLAGGYEQY
TRBV10-3	TRBJ2-6	AIRGTGSGANVLT
TRBV20-1	TRBJ2-3	SAREGQRELTDTQY
TRBV5-1	TRBJ1-2	ASSLSQGDYYGYT
TRBV28	.	ASSLALRETLYEQY
TRBV27	TRBJ2-1	ASSKGQGMETQF
TRBV6-2/TRBV6-3	TRBJ2-7	ASSYSKGSGRSYEQY
TRBV5-1	TRBJ2-1	ASSPQLAGVGNEQF
TRBV5-1	TRBJ2-7	ASSLSGFGYEQY
TRBV28	TRBJ2-4	ASTPGYLAKNIQY
TRBV29-1	TRBJ2-3	SVDGGSDTQY
TRBV5-1	TRBJ2-1	ASSLGVAVNEQF
TRBV20-1	TRBJ2-7	SARSSGRLYEQY
TRBV6-1	TRBJ2-3	VSRVTSGRPDTQY
TRBV27	TRBJ2-1	ASSLKAQTGTSGRRNEQF